This T cell receptor (beta chain) was recorded in a study of molecular identifiers for immune sequencing clone quantification. About the study: Four of five splits of RNA from around 18,000 or 91,000 naive CD8 cells were sequenced in replicates.

Using its own MiXCR run on the PCR reads, TCRdb lists one record per CDR3 protein. Of 400,000 to 600,000 distinct CDR3 sequences in the sample, about 22% were seen once. General study findings and limits: Clones of above 20 RNA copies carried over 99% of effector molecules; in naive cells they carried under 1%.

As regards this clonotype: The antigen is not known.

Libraries used roughly 18,000 to 1,100,000 sorted naive CD8 T cells and 10%, 30% or 50% RNA input. The CD8+CD4-CCR7+CD45RA+ phenotype defined the sorted naive CD8 T cells. The CDR3 has 14 residues. V was pared by 6 bases and J by 0 bases, with 9 bases between. The germline V gene has CDR1 MNHEY and CDR2 SMNVEV (reference sequence). The clonotype was recovered from a human donor in good health. Some libraries in this study had Jurkat cell RNA spiked in. Sequenced input: naive CD8+ T cells from blood, with Jurkat cell RNA spiked in. Subset here: FACS-sorted CD8+CD4-CCR7+CD45RA+ naive T cells. The V gene is TRBV27, the J gene TRBJ1-5; maybe TRBD1 (5 bases). The CDR3: CASRPGLSNQPQHF. In DNA, the CDR3 is TGTGCCAGCAGACCAGGGCTTAGCAATCAGCCCCAGCATTTT.